At least ten counts were recorded for the clone carrying this T cell receptor (beta chain). This sample was included in a study of regulatory T cells in long-lasting Graves disease. This CDR3 has 14 residues. Trimming removed 9 bases at V and 4 bases at J, with 16 bases between. Germline V lookup: CDR1 SNHLY, CDR2 FYNNEI. This sample's time point: newly diagnosed GD, antithyroid drugs for less than 3 months. PBMC RNA was the source of the TCR library. Building of the TCR beta libraries involved iRepertoire HTBI primers and Arm-PCR of CDR3 regions. Each CDR3 protein gets one entry after TCRdb re-called the multiplex PCR reads with MiXCR. The sample consists of 350,000 to 550,000 distinct CDR3 sequences, under 15% of them appearing once. This sample also appeared in a second study, on T cells in Graves' hyperthyroidism and ophthalmopathy. Per that study: Patients showing uncontrolled infection, other autoimmune disease, pregnancy or lactation were ineligible.

The receptor's source is a woman under 40 with Graves disease. This material consisted of peripheral blood mononuclear cells (PBMCs), taken at new diagnosis, from a patient treated with antithyroid drugs. The V and J genes are TRBV2 and TRBJ1-5; no definite D call. The CDR3 coding sequence is TGTGCCAGTAAAACCGAGACTGGGAATCAGCCCCAGCATTTT. This codes for CASKTETGNQPQHF.